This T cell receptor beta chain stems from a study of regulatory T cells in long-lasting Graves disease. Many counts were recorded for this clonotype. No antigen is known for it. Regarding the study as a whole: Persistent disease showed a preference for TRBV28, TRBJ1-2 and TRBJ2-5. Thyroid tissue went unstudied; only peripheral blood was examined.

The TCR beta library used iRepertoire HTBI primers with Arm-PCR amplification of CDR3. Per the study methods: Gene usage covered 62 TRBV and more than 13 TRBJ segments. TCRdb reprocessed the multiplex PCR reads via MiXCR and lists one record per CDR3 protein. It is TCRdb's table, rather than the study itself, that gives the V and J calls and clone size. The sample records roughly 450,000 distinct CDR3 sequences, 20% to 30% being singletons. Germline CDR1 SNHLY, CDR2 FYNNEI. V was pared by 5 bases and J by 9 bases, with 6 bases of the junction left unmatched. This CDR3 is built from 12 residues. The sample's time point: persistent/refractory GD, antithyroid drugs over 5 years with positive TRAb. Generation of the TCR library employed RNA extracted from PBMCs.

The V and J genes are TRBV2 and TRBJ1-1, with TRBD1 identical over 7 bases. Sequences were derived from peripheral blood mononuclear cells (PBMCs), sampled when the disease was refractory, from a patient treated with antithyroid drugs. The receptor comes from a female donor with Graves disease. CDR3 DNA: TGTGCCAGCAGTCTGACAGGGTTCAAAGCTTTCTTT. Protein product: CASSLTGFKAFF.